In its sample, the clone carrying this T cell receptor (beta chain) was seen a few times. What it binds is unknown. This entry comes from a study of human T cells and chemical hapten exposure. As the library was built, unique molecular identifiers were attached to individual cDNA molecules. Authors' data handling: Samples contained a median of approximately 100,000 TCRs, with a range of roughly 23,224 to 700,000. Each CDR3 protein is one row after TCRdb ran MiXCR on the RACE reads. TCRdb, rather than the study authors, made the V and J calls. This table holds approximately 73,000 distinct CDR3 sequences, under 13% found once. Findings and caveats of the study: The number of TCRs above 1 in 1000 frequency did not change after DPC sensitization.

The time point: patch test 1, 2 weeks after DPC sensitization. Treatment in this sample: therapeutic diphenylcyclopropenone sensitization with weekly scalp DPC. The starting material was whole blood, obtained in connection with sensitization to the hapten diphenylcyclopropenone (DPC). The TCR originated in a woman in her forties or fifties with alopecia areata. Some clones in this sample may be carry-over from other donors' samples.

The CDR3 spells CASSPTAGTLDTQYF. CDR3 nucleotide sequence: TGCGCCAGCAGCCCTACCGCGGGGACCTTAGATACGCAGTATTTT. The chain employs TRBV4-1 and TRBJ2-3; D perhaps matches TRBD2 (6 bases). In germline, CDR1 is MGHRA, CDR2 YSYEKL. CDR3 length: 15 amino acids. Trimming pared 4 bases from V and 5 bases from J, leaving 16 bases between.